The 9 T cell receptor beta chains below all came from one sample that was sequenced in a study of blood T cell repertoires in COVID-19. TCRdb's copy holds only in-frame clones and misses some; the assay was immunoSEQ multiplex PCR. The sample lists 77,000 or so clones, approximately 83% occurring once. Sequencing used peripheral blood. The receptors derive from a man aged 30 to 39 with COVID-19, enrolled during active disease.

This clone is classed as medium-sized. The CDR3 here is CASSPPSGRSEQYF. The CDR3 DNA sequence: TGTGCCAGCTCACCACCTAGCGGGAGGAGCGAGCAGTACTTC. The chain recombines TRBV18 with TRBJ2-7; TRBD2 matches 10 bases. Per the germline V gene, CDR1 is KGHSH and CDR2 is LQKENI. The length of the CDR3 is 14 residues. Unmatched junction bases numbered 2, after V lost 0 bases and J lost 6 bases.

The V gene is TRBV27, the J gene TRBJ1-6; 7 bases are a match to TRBD1. In germline, CDR1 is MNHEY, CDR2 SMNVEV (reference sequence). V was pared by 2 bases and J by 5 bases, with 9 bases of the junction left unmatched. The CDR3 is made up of 17 amino acids. The CDR3 loop is CASSLPRNRGNNSPLHF. In nucleotides, the CDR3 is TGTGCCAGCAGTTTACCCAGAAACAGGGGAAATAATTCACCCCTCCACTTT.

The CDR3 region has the DNA TGTGCCAGTAGTACCACAGGGGGAAGTAACGGCTACACCTTC. As protein: CASSTTGGSNGYTF. The V gene is TRBV19, the J gene TRBJ1-2, with 8 bases aligning to TRBD1. The CDR3 is 14 residues long. The germline V gene encodes CDR1 LNHDA and CDR2 SQIVND (reference sequence). The ends lost 4 bases at V and 8 bases at J; junction bases unmatched: 9.

V gene TRBV18 combines with J gene TRBJ1-5; the D gene is possibly TRBD1 (6 bases). The CDR3 is 19 residues long. CDR1 is KGHSH and CDR2 is LQKENI in the germline V gene. Between the trimmed V and J ends, which lost 0 bases and 2 bases, there was a span of 20 bases. The CDR3 loop is CASSPPPFRGGYGNQPQHF. In nucleotides, the CDR3 is TGTGCCAGCTCACCACCTCCCTTCAGGGGAGGGTATGGCAATCAGCCCCAGCATTTT.

This chain uses TRBV19 with TRBJ1-6; 7 nucleotides match TRBD1. CDR1 is LNHDA, CDR2 SQIVND, per germline (reference sequence). The CDR3 extends over 14 amino acids. Trimming took 6 bases from V and 9 from J; bases not matched to a gene: 8. Here the CDR3 reads CASSPGQPSSPLHF. CDR3 sequence (DNA): TGTGCCAGTAGCCCGGGACAGCCCTCTTCACCCCTCCACTTT. Combining the CDR3 with reference TRBV19 and TRBJ1-6 gives the whole variable domain DGGITQSPKYLFRKEGQNVTLSCEQNLNHDAMYWYRQDPGQGLRLIYYSQIVNDFQKGDIAEGYSVSREKKESFPLTVTSAQKNPTAFYLCASSPGQPSSPLHFGNGTRLTVT.

V and J are TRBV19 and TRBJ1-3; possible D gene TRBD1, 6 bases. The CDR3 length is 17 residues. Germline V gene sequence: CDR1 LNHDA, CDR2 SQIVND (reference sequence). V was cut by 5 bases and J by 0 bases, with 17 bases left in between. CDR3 in amino acids: CASSSGQLPSSGNTIYF. CDR3 bases: TGTGCCAGTAGTTCCGGACAGCTTCCTAGCTCTGGAAACACCATATATTTT.

The rearrangement links TRBV15 to TRBJ1-4, with D unresolved. This CDR3 has 17 amino acids. CDR1 LNHNV and CDR2 YYDKDF come from the germline V gene (reference sequence). V lost 1 base, J lost 0 bases, and 12 bases lay in between. CDR3 DNA: TGTGCCACCAGCAGAGTTCGCTTCGGGGCAACTAATGAAAAACTGTTTTTT. Translating gives CATSRVRFGATNEKLFF. Filled out from reference TRBV15 and TRBJ1-4, the complete variable domain reads DAMVIQNPRYQVTQFGKPVTLSCSQTLNHNVMYWYQQKSSQAPKLLFHYYDKDFNNEADTPDNFQSRRPNTSFCFLDIRSPGLGDTAMYLCATSRVRFGATNEKLFFGSGTQLSVL.

V is TRBV2 and J is TRBJ2-6, with D tentatively TRBD1 (5 bases). This CDR3 spans 15 amino acids. Trimming left V 7 bases short and J 2 bases short, with 12 bases between. The germline V gene has CDR1 SNHLY and CDR2 FYNNEI. The CDR3 loop reads CASNFKGPGANVLTF. The DNA of the CDR3 is TGTGCCAGCAACTTTAAGGGGCCTGGGGCCAACGTCCTGACTTTC.

This chain uses TRBV11-2 with TRBJ2-1; the D gene is possibly TRBD1 (5 bases). This CDR3 spans 12 amino acids. Germline-derived CDR1 and CDR2 are SGHAT and FQNNGV. V lost 5 bases and J lost 8, with 10 bases in between. The DNA for the CDR3 is TGTGCCAGCAGCCCAGGGTCCCATGAGCAGTTCTTC. It specifies CASSPGSHEQFF.